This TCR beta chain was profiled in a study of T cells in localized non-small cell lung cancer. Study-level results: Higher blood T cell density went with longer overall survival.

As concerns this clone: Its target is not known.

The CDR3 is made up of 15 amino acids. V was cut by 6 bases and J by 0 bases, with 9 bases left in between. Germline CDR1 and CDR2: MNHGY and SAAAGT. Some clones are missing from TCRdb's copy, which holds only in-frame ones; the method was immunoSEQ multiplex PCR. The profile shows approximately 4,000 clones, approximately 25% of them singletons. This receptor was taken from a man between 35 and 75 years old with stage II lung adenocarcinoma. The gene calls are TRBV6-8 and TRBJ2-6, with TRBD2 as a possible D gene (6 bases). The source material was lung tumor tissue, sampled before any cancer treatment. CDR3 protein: CASRGLVSGANVLTF. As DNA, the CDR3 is TGTGCCAGCAGGGGACTTGTCTCTGGGGCCAACGTCCTGACTTTC.